The following is a T cell receptor (beta chain) sequence with its context. It lacks a known antigen. No much larger clonotype is one base removed from it; base qualities were not supplied. CDR1 and CDR2 are drawn from the germline V gene: KGHDR, SFDVKD. V and J lose 3 bases and 12 bases, and a span of 14 bases separates them. Spanning cysteine to phenylalanine, the CDR3 consists of 12 amino acids. The retained sequence is limited to the CDR3, 36 bases, with the frame set at the first base. The data derive from a study of blood T cell repertoires in COVID-19 (dated by TCRdb to about 2020). General notes on the study: Collaborator samples came from the United States, Italy and Spain and covered acute and convalescent phases of COVID-19. The material from the prospective study consisted of cDNA or gDNA derived from T cells, B-cell-depleted T cells, or PBMCs. Subjects who had been exposed to COVID-19, were actively infected with it, or had recovered from it provided the deeply sampled blood TCRbeta repertoires that made up the dataset. The repertoires were released in a freely available public database meant as a resource for research on the immune response to SARS-CoV-2. The samples were drawn from the first 160 participants of the ongoing ImmuneRACE study and from 1,200 or so subjects provided by 6 global collaborators. Sample metadata almost always included a de-identified subject ID, COVID-19 status, age in years and sex. HLA class I and class II types, where available, came from metadata supplied by the sample provider rather than from assay-based typing.

Points the paper makes about the study in general: Clinical and demographic metadata were provided uncurated, with the amount varying by source and participant.

The immunoSEQ Assay, a bias-controlled multiplex PCR, was used to amplify TCRbeta CDR3 regions from genomic DNA. The authors' pipeline ran thus. The number of nucleated cells in each sample was estimated from the amplification of reference gene primers within the assay. To quantify the absolute abundance of each unique TCRbeta CDR3 rearrangement, sequence reads were collapsed and filtered. For each sample, productive Simpson clonality was calculated by taking the square root of Simpson's diversity index across productive rearrangements. In its TCRdb copy, this immuneACCESS table keeps in-frame sequences only and misses some clones. Where compared with another copy, unresolved V genes explain less than half of these, and the others have no known cause. From that table come the V and J calls and clone size; the DNA was used to work out D and trimming. For this sample there are 100,000 to 150,000 clones; around 82% appear just once. The leading ten clones occupy 17% of the sample.

One collaborating source in Seattle enrolled patients during active infection and followed them longitudinally through the course of disease. The collaborating institutions used their own protocols to collect whole blood in K2EDTA tubes. For TCRbeta analysis, collaborator samples were shipped as frozen whole blood, as isolated PBMCs, or as DNA extracted from either sample type. The receptor comes from a young man with COVID-19, enrolled during active disease. The rearranged chain carries TRBV24-1 and TRBJ2-7; TRBD1 might be the D gene, on 6 matching bases. Material for sequencing was peripheral blood. The CDR3 has the sequence CATSDDQGHWYF. The bases are TGTGCCACCAGTGATGATCAGGGGCATTGGTACTTC.